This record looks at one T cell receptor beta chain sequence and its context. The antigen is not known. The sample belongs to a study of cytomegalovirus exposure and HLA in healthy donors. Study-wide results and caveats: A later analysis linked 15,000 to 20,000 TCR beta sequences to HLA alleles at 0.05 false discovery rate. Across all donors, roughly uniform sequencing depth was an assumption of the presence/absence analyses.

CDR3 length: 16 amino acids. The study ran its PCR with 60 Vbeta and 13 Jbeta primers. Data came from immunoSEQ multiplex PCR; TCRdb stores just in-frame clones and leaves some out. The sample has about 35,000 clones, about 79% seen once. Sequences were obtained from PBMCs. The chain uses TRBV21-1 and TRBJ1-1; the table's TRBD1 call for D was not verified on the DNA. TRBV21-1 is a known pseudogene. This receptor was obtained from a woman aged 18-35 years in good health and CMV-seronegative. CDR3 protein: CASSSRAGGMNTEAFF. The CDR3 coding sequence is TGTGCCAGCAGCAGTCGAGCAGGGGGCATGAACACTGAAGCTTTCTTT.